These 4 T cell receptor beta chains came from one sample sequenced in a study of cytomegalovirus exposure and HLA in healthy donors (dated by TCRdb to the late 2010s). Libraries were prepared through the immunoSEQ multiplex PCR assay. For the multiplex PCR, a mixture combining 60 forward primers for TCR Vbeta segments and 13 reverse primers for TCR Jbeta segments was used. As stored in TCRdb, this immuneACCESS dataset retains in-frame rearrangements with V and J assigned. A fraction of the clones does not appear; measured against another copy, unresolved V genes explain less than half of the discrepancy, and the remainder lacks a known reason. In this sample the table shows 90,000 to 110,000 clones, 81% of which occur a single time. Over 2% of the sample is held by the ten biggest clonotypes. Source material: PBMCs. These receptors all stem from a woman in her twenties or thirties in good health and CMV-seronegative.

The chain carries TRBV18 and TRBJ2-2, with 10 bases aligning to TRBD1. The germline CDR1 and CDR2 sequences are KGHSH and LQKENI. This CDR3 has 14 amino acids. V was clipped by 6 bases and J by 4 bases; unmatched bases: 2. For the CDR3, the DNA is TGTGCCAGCTCTCGGACAGGGGGCACCGGGGAGCTGTTTTTT. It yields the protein CASSRTGGTGELFF.

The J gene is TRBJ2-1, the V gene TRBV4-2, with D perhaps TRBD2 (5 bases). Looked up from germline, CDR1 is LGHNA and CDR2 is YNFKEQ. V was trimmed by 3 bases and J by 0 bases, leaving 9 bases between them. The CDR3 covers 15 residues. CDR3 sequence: CASSHRRSSYNEQFF. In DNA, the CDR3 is TGTGCCAGCAGCCATCGGAGGAGCTCCTACAATGAGCAGTTCTTC.

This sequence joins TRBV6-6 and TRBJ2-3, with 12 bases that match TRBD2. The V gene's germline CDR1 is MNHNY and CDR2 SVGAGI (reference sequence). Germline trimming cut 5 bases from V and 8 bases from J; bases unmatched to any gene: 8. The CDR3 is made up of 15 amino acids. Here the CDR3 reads CASSIGLAGKATQYF. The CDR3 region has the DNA TGTGCCAGCAGTATAGGACTAGCGGGAAAGGCTACGCAGTATTTT.

CDR3 sequence reads: CASSPRGGSKNIQYF. The CDR3 DNA reads as TGTGCCAGCAGCCCCCGTGGGGGGTCCAAAAACATTCAGTACTTC. The chain employs TRBV7-2 and TRBJ2-4; D might be TRBD2 (6 bases). This CDR3 has 15 residues. From germline, CDR1 is SGHTA and CDR2 FQGNSA. V was cut by 5 bases and J by 2 bases, with 13 bases left in between.